This record concerns one T cell receptor (beta chain) sequence. Measured with immunoSEQ multiplex PCR; TCRdb has only the in-frame clones, and not every one. Found here are about 350,000 clones, about 90% of them singletons; the top ten hold 1%. This sample was taken from a study of blood T cell repertoires in COVID-19. Study overall: Samples taken during acute and convalescent COVID-19 were collected in the United States, Italy and Spain.

Germline loops: CDR1 LGHDT, CDR2 YNNKEL (reference sequence). V was cut by 1 base and J by 6 bases, with 13 bases left in between. This CDR3 has 14 amino acids. This study enrolled people aged 18 to 89 from about 26 US geographic areas. Participant-given clinical history determined each cohort assignment. Symptom resolution, clearance, or two negative PCRs marked donors in Cohort 3 as recovered. The receptor was derived from a woman in her 30s who had recovered from COVID-19. The gene calls are TRBV3-1 (or the pseudogene TRBV3-2) and TRBJ2-7; TRBD2 might be the D (5 bases). The sample consisted of PBMCs or T cells enriched from blood (not recorded which). This CDR3 reads CASSQGRVGFEQYF. In DNA form, the CDR3 reads TGTGCCAGCAGCCAAGGGCGGGTGGGGTTCGAGCAGTACTTC.